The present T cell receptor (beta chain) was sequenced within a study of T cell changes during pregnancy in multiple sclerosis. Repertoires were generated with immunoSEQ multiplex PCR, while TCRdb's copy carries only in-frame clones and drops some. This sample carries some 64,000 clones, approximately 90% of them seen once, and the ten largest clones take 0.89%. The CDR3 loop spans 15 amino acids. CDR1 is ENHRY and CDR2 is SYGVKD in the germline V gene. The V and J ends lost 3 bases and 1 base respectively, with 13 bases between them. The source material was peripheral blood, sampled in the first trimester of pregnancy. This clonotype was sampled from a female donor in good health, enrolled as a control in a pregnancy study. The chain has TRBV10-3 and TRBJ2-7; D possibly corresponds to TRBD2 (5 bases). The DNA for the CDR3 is TGTGCCATCAGTGACCACCGGGAAACATCCTACGAGCAGTACTTC. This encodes CAISDHRETSYEQYF.